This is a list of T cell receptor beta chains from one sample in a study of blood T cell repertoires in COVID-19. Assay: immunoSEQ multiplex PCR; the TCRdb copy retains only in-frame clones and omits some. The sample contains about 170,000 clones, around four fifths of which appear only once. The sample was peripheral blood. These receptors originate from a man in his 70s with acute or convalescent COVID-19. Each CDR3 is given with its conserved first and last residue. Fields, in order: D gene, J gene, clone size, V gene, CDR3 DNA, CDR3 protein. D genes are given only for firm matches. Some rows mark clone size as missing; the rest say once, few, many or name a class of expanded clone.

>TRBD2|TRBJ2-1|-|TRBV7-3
TGTGCCAGCAGCTTAAACGCGGGAGTATCGGCGGATGAGCAGTTCTTC
CASSLNAGVSADEQFF
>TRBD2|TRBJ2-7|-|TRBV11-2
TGTGCCAGCACCCCCGGGACTAGCAACTACGAGCAGTACTTC
CASTPGTSNYEQYF
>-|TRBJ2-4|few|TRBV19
TGTGCCAGTACGTCGCTCCGTGGGTCGGGATCCAAAAACATTCAGTACTTC
CASTSLRGSGSKNIQYF
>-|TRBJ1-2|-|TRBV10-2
TGCGCCAGCAGTGAAATCCCGATGGGAGGCAACTATGGCTACACCTTC
CASSEIPMGGNYGYTF
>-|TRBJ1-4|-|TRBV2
TGTGCCAGCAGTGAAGGGCAGGGTTTTGAAAAACTGTTTTTT
CASSEGQGFEKLFF
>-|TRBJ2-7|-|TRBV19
TGTGCCAGTAGTGCGGAGGGCCCCTCCTACGAGCAGTACTTC
CASSAEGPSYEQYF
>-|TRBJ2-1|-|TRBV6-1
TGTGCCAGCAGTGAACAGGAGGGCAATGAGCAGTTCTTC
CASSEQEGNEQFF
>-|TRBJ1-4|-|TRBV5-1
TGCGCCAGCAGCTTGACAGGAGCTAATGAAAAACTGTTTTTT
CASSLTGANEKLFF
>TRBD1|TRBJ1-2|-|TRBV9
TGTGCCAGCAGCCCTGAGGGGGCCCAAGAGACTTATGGCTACACCTTC
CASSPEGAQETYGYTF
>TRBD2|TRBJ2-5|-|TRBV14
TGTGCCAGCAGCCATACACTGGAATCGGGACTAGCGGGAGGACGCGTCAAAGAGACCCAGTACTTC
CASSHTLESGLAGGRVKETQYF
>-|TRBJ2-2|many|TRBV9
TGTGCCAGCAGCGTAGATCTGGGGCTTGGCGGGGAGCTGTTTTTT
CASSVDLGLGGELFF
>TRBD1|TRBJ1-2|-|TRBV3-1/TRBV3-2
TGTGCCAGCAGCTACATCACCGGGACAGGGATCGATGGCTACACCTTC
CASSYITGTGIDGYTF
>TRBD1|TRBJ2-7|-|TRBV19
TGTGCCAGTAGTATCCCCTCCGGACAGGGAGTATACGAGCAGTACTTC
CASSIPSGQGVYEQYF
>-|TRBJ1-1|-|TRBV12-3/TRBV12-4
TGTGCCAGCAGCCCCCGGGGGGGTGAAGCTTTCTTT
CASSPRGGEAFF
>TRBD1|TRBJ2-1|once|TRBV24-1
TGTGCCACCAGTGATTTCACAGGGGGCAGGAATGAGCAGTTCTTC
CATSDFTGGRNEQFF
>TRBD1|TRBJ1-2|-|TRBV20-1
TGCAGTGCTAGTCAGGGGGCTTCTGGCTACACCTTC
CSASQGASGYTF
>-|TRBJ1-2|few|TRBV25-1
TGTGCCAGCAGTGTACAGGGCCTCTATGGCTACACCTTC
CASSVQGLYGYTF
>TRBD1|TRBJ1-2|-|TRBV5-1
TGCGCCAGCAGCTCGGGGGGACAGGCTAACTATGGCTACACCTTC
CASSSGGQANYGYTF
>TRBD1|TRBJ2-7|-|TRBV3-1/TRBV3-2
TGTGCCAGCAGTCCTTGGGACAGGGGGCAGTACGAGCAGTACTTC
CASSPWDRGQYEQYF
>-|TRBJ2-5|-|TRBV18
TGTGCCAGCTCACCACCGGGGCGGGAGACCCAGTACTTC
CASSPPGRETQYF
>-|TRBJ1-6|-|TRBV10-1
TGCGCCAGGACATGTGCGAATTCACCCCTCCACTTT
CARTCANSPLHF
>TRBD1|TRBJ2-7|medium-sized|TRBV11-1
TGTGCCAGCAGCCGCGGGACAGGGATGGACGAGCAGTACTTC
CASSRGTGMDEQYF
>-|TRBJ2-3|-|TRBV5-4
TGTGCCAGCAGCTTTCTCGGGGGGCCGGGCACAGATACGCAGTATTTT
CASSFLGGPGTDTQYF
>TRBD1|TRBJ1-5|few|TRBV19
TGTGCCAGTAGTATCCCCGGACAGGGGGCCCGTCAGCCCCAGCATTTT
CASSIPGQGARQPQHF
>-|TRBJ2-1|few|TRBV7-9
TGTGCCAGCAGACTGCTAGCGAGAGACAATGAGCAGTTCTTC
CASRLLARDNEQFF
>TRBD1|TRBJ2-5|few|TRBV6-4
TGTGCCAGCAGCTACAGGGGCGCAGAGACCCAGTACTTC
CASSYRGAETQYF